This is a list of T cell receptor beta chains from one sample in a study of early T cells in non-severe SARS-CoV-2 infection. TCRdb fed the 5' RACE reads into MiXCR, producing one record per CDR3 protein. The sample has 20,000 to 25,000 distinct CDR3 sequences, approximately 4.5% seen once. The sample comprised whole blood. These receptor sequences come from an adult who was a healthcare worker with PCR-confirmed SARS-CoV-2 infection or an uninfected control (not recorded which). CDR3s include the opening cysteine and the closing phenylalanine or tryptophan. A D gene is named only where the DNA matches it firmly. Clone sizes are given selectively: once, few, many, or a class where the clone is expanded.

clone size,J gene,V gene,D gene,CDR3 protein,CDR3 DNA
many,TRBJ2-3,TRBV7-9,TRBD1,CASSLFLTGTGFLDTQYF,TGTGCCAGCAGCTTATTTCTGACCGGGACAGGGTTTTTGGATACGCAGTATTTT
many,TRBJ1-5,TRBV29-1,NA,CSVRDSNQPQHF,TGCAGCGTTCGGGATAGCAATCAGCCCCAGCATTTT
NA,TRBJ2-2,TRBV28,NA,CASSGPRRATGELFF,TGTGCCAGCAGTGGCCCCCGCAGGGCCACCGGGGAGCTGTTTTTT
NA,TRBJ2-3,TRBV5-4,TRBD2,CASSLELAGTDTQYF,TGTGCCAGCAGCTTGGAACTAGCGGGAACAGATACGCAGTATTTT
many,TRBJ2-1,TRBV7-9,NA,CASSFTGLDNEQFF,TGTGCCAGCAGCTTTACAGGGCTCGACAATGAGCAGTTCTTC
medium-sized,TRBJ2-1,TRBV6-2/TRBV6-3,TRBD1,CASSPRGRTREQFF,TGTGCCAGCAGTCCCAGGGGGCGAACCCGGGAGCAGTTCTTC
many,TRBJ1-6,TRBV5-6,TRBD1,CASSSLQGGNSPLHF,TGTGCCAGCAGCTCGCTACAGGGGGGGAATTCACCCCTCCACTTT
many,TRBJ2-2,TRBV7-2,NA,CASSPRGFDTGELFF,TGTGCCAGCAGCCCCCGGGGGTTCGACACCGGGGAGCTGTTTTTT
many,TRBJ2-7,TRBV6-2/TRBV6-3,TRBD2,CASSYSLSTSSAYEQYF,TGTGCCAGCAGTTACTCCCTCTCGACTAGCTCAGCCTACGAGCAGTACTTC
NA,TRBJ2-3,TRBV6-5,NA,CVSGRDPTDTQYF,TGTGTCAGCGGGCGGGATCCCACAGATACGCAGTATTTT
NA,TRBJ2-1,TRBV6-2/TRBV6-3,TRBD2,CASRSSGGASNEQFF,TGTGCCAGCAGGTCTAGCGGGGGGGCTTCGAATGAGCAGTTCTTC
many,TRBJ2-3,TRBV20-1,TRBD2,CSAVSQGGRDTQYF,TGCAGTGCTGTAAGCCAGGGAGGGCGGGATACGCAGTATTTT
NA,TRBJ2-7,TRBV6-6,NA,CASSFSDPSSYEQYF,TGTGCCAGCAGTTTCTCGGACCCGAGCTCCTACGAGCAGTACTTC
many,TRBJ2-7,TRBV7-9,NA,CASSLQADSYEQYF,TGTGCCAGCAGCTTACAGGCAGACTCCTACGAGCAGTACTTC
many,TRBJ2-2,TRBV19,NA,CASRTRENTGELFF,TGTGCCAGTAGGACAAGGGAAAACACCGGGGAGCTGTTTTTT
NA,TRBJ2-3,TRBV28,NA,CASSLLQGGDTQYF,TGTGCCAGCAGTTTATTACAGGGGGGGGATACGCAGTATTTT
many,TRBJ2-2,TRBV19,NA,CASSKGRAGELFF,TGTGCCAGTAGTAAAGGCCGGGCCGGGGAGCTGTTTTTT
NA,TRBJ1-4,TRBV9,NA,CASSPRQDSNEKLFF,TGTGCCAGCAGCCCCCGACAGGACTCAAATGAAAAACTGTTTTTT
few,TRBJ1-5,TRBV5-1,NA,CASSSGETNQPQHF,TGCGCCAGCAGCTCGGGGGAAACGAATCAGCCCCAGCATTTT
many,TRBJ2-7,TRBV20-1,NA,CSAEYPGLMGEQYF,TGCAGTGCTGAGTACCCGGGGCTTATGGGCGAGCAGTACTTC
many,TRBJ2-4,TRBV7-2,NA,CASSLRRAQRGAKNIQYF,TGTGCCAGCAGCTTAAGAAGGGCGCAGCGCGGGGCCAAAAACATTCAGTACTTC
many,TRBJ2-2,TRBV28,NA,CASSFTSPRELFF,TGTGCCAGCAGTTTCACTAGCCCCCGGGAGCTGTTTTTT
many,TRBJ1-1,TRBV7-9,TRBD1,CASSLGTGVTEAFF,TGTGCCAGCAGCTTAGGGACAGGGGTCACTGAAGCTTTCTTT
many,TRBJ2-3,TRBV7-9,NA,CASSLAMGSDTDTQYF,TGTGCCAGCAGCTTAGCGATGGGTAGCGACACAGATACGCAGTATTTT
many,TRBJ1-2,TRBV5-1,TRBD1,CASSVGDRPYGYTF,TGCGCCAGCAGCGTGGGGGACAGACCCTATGGCTACACCTTC
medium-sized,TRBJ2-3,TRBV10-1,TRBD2,CASSAGAGDTQYF,TGCGCCAGCAGTGCGGGAGCGGGGGATACGCAGTATTTT
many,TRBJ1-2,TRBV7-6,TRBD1,CASSFGQGGNYGYTF,TGTGCCAGCAGCTTCGGACAGGGTGGTAACTATGGCTACACCTTC
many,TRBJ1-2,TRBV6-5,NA,CASSYNTHLGYTF,TGTGCCAGCAGTTACAACACGCACCTTGGCTACACCTTC
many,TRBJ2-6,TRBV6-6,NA,CASRIRDGDSGANVLTF,TGTGCCAGCAGGATCCGGGACGGAGACTCTGGGGCCAACGTCCTGACTTTC
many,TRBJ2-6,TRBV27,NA,CASSSPSSTGANVLTF,TGTGCCAGCAGTTCCCCGAGTAGTACTGGGGCCAACGTCCTGACTTTC
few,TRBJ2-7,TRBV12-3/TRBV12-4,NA,CASSLNEQYF,TGTGCCAGCAGTTTGAACGAGCAGTACTTC
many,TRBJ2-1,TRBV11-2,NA,CASSLDGPAGDEFF,TGTGCCAGCAGCTTAGACGGCCCGGCTGGGGACGAGTTCTTC
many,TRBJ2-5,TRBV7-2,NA,CASSPRRGRWETQYF,TGTGCCAGCAGCCCCCGGCGGGGGCGTTGGGAGACCCAGTACTTC
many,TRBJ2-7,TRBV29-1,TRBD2,CSVGPTSGPYEQYF,TGCAGCGTCGGCCCTACTAGCGGACCCTACGAGCAGTACTTC
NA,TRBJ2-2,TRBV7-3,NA,CASSLTDSTGELFF,TGTGCCAGCAGCTTGACAGACAGCACCGGGGAGCTGTTTTTT
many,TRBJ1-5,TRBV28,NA,CASSFPPSGVEWNQPQHF,TGTGCCAGCAGTTTCCCCCCCAGTGGGGTCGAGTGGAATCAGCCCCAGCATTTT
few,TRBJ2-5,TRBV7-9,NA,CASSLNQRQETQYF,TGTGCCAGCAGCTTGAATCAGCGGCAAGAGACCCAGTACTTC
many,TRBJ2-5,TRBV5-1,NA,CASRKGTTETQYF,TGCGCCAGCAGAAAGGGGACAACGGAGACCCAGTACTTC
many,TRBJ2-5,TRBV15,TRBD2,CATSSELAGGREETQYF,TGTGCCACCAGCAGCGAACTAGCGGGAGGGAGGGAAGAGACCCAGTACTTC
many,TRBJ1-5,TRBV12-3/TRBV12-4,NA,CASILGVPQHF,TGTGCCAGCATCCTTGGGGTGCCCCAGCATTTT
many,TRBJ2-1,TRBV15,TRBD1,CATSSSRGLVNEQFF,TGTGCCACCAGCAGCTCCAGGGGGTTGGTGAATGAGCAGTTCTTC